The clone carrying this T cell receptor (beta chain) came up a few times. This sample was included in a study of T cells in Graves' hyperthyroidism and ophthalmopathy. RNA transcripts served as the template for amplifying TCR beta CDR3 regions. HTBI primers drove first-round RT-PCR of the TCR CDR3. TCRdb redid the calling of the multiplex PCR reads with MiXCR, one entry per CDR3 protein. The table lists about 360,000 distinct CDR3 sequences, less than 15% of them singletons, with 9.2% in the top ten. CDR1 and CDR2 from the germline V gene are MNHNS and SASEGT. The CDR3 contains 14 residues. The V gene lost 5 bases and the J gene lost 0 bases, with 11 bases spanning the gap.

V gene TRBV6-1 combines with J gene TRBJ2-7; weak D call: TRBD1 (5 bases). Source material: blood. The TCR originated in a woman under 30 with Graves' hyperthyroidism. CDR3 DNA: TGTGCCAGCAGTATACAGGAGAGCTCCTACGAGCAGTACTTC. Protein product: CASSIQESSYEQYF.